This is a list of T cell receptor beta chains from one sample in a study of identifying expanded T cells in peripheral blood. Here immunoSEQ multiplex PCR was the method, and the copy in TCRdb shows in-frame clones only, minus some. Among just under 65,000 clones listed, about 87% were seen once. Sample: blood. The receptors stem from a person aged 18-69 years in good health. Each CDR3 is given with its conserved first and last residue. The D gene is left open where the match is weak. Clone size is not always given. Where it is, it says once, few, many or a class for expanded clones.

d_gene	v_gene	j_gene	abundance	len	CDR3aa	CDR3nt
.	TRBV7-3	TRBJ2-2	.	17	CASSLSGSGGGTGELFF	TGTGCCAGCAGCTTGAGCGGGTCAGGAGGGGGCACCGGGGAGCTGTTTTTT
.	TRBV6-1	TRBJ2-7	once	18	CASSEVRPTPPSSYEQYF	TGTGCCAGCAGTGAAGTTCGCCCGACCCCTCCGAGCTCCTACGAGCAGTACTTC
TRBD1	TRBV5-6	TRBJ1-2	.	18	CASSSLDREEGLADGYTF	TGTGCCAGCAGCTCCCTGGACAGGGAAGAGGGGTTGGCCGATGGCTACACCTTC
.	TRBV7-2	TRBJ2-3	.	14	CASSLDLRADTQYF	TGTGCCAGCAGCTTAGACCTGAGGGCAGATACGCAGTATTTT
.	TRBV6-5	TRBJ1-3	.	14	CASSYASSGNTIYF	TGTGCCAGCAGTTACGCGAGTTCGGGAAACACCATATATTTT
.	TRBV6-1	TRBJ1-5	.	14	CASSAEYSNQPQHF	TGTGCCAGCAGCGCAGAGTATAGCAATCAGCCCCAGCATTTT
.	TRBV23-1	TRBJ2-1	.	16	CASSQSARNSINEQFF	TGCGCCAGCAGTCAATCCGCCCGCAACAGCATCAATGAGCAGTTCTTC
TRBD2	TRBV6-6	TRBJ2-7	.	14	CASSYGEGSYEQYF	TGTGCCAGCAGTTACGGGGAGGGCTCCTACGAGCAGTACTTC
.	TRBV6-5	TRBJ2-7	.	13	CASRPIQLYEQYF	TGTGCCAGCAGGCCAATTCAGTTATACGAGCAGTACTTC
TRBD1	TRBV19	TRBJ1-5	.	16	CASRTGRVGNNQPQHF	TGTGCCAGTAGGACAGGGCGGGTCGGGAACAATCAGCCCCAGCATTTT
.	TRBV6-4	TRBJ2-1	.	13	CASSQQGNNEQFF	TGTGCCAGCAGCCAACAGGGAAACAATGAGCAGTTCTTC
.	TRBV5-1	TRBJ2-1	.	15	CASSAGAQTYNEQFF	TGCGCCAGCAGTGCGGGGGCGCAAACCTACAATGAGCAGTTCTTC
TRBD1	TRBV6-5	TRBJ2-2	.	13	CASKRGTAGELFF	TGTGCCAGCAAGAGAGGGACAGCCGGGGAGCTGTTTTTT
TRBD1	TRBV5-4	TRBJ1-4	.	15	CASSSAQGPNEKLFF	TGTGCCAGCAGCTCCGCACAGGGGCCTAATGAAAAACTGTTTTTT
.	TRBV19	TRBJ1-4	.	13	CASQGGANEKLFF	TGTGCCAGTCAAGGTGGGGCTAATGAAAAACTGTTTTTT
.	TRBV7-9	TRBJ2-7	.	12	CASSLWGNEQYF	TGTGCCAGCAGCTTATGGGGGAACGAGCAGTACTTC
.	TRBV6-6	TRBJ1-1	.	14	CASISDGNVAEAFF	TGTGCCAGCATTTCGGACGGGAATGTCGCTGAAGCTTTCTTT
.	TRBV4-1	TRBJ1-4	.	16	CASSQGRGLSNEKLFF	TGCGCCAGCAGCCAAGGAAGAGGGCTTTCTAATGAAAAACTGTTTTTT
.	TRBV5-1	TRBJ1-1	.	14	CASSLAGGESEAFF	TGCGCCAGCAGCTTGGCCGGCGGGGAGTCTGAAGCTTTCTTT